This is a list of T cell receptor beta chains from one sample in a study of human T cells and chemical hapten exposure. TCRdb used MiXCR to reprocess the RACE reads, holding one entry per CDR3 protein. Of approximately 50,000 distinct CDR3 sequences listed, approximately 10% are singletons. Sequenced material: whole blood, taken in connection with sensitization to the hapten diphenylcyclopropenone (DPC). The source is a woman aged 25 to 39 with alopecia areata. Some clones in this sample may be carry-over from other donors' samples. CDR3s leave out the opening cysteine and the closing phenylalanine or tryptophan.

V	J	CDR3
TRBV2	TRBJ2-5	ASSEGQGGTQY
TRBV7-2	TRBJ1-1	ASSWSLDPNTEAF
TRBV11-3	TRBJ2-1	ASSLRGARSNEQF
TRBV6-6	TRBJ2-7	ASSYSSYGGADSYEQY
TRBV6-5	TRBJ1-5	ASSYSQGGGQPQH
TRBV29-1	TRBJ2-3	SVEDPSTDTQY
TRBV5-1	TRBJ2-3	ASSTTGTSTDTQY
TRBV6-5	TRBJ2-7	ATRFNREYEQY
TRBV29-1	TRBJ2-7	SVVEAYEQY
TRBV7-2	TRBJ1-2	ASSLWGPGGAYGYT
TRBV27	TRBJ2-7	ASRKGPGGFEQY
TRBV12-3/TRBV12-4	TRBJ2-7	ASRTTDEQY
TRBV18	TRBJ1-5	ASSPGTGVSRSNQPQH
TRBV9	TRBJ2-4	ASSPGAAGLAKNIQY
TRBV20-1	TRBJ1-1	SARDPGRSEAF
TRBV2	TRBJ2-7	ASSTSQGIYEQY
TRBV7-2	TRBJ2-1	ASSSGNRYEQF
TRBV28	TRBJ2-7	ASVGSNEQY
TRBV5-1	TRBJ2-7	ASSFRDRGYEQY
TRBV7-2	TRBJ2-1	ASSLASGGFNEQF
TRBV12-3/TRBV12-4	TRBJ2-7	ASSPSYSSYEQY
TRBV30	TRBJ1-1	AWIMNTEAF
TRBV12-3/TRBV12-4	TRBJ2-7	ASSSRGGPRYEQY
TRBV2	TRBJ2-5	ASSVGGQETQY
TRBV5-1	TRBJ2-7	ASSRTKDSRRAYEQY
TRBV14	TRBJ1-1	ASSQELRGGEAF
TRBV10-3	TRBJ2-5	AISVGTGGVETQY
TRBV20-1	TRBJ1-2	SASSASGYT
TRBV5-1	TRBJ1-4	ASSLRQGDEKLF
TRBV10-3	TRBJ1-3	AISDVGSGNTIY
TRBV20-1	TRBJ1-1	SASEGQGVEAF
TRBV30	TRBJ2-3	AGSNTDTQY
TRBV28	TRBJ2-5	ASSTAGQPQETQY
TRBV6-5	TRBJ2-3	ASSRASDTQY
TRBV6-1	TRBJ1-1	ASSGLQQPGNTEAF
TRBV6-4	TRBJ1-1	ASSPEENTEAF